This entry is about one T cell receptor beta chain. Its specificity is not known. The source of the sample is a study of T cell repertoires in cytomegalovirus infection. The wider study: The study used recently identified HLA-C-restricted and well-studied HLA-B-restricted CMV epitopes. Matching HLA type and CMV infection were both indicated by public TCR beta signatures. General study findings and limits: The response measured ex vivo was dominated by TCR beta clonotypes (HLA-C-restricted and CMV-specific). The study identified carriers of CMV plus the relevant HLA from cumulative public TCR beta family frequency.

TCRdb re-called the reads through MiXCR, storing one row per CDR3 protein. The repertoire holds 700,000 to 900,000 distinct CDR3 sequences, with about 29% as singletons. The CDR3 is 17 residues long. The germline V and J ends were trimmed by 0 bases and 2 bases, with 14 bases remaining between them. CDR1 and CDR2 (germline): SEHNR, FQNEAQ (reference sequence). Sequenced here: cultured CD8+ T cells from PBMCs, sampled from culture after CMV antigen stimulation. The V and J genes are TRBV7-9 and TRBJ1-3; the D gene is possibly TRBD1 (5 bases). The sequence came from a human donor in good health (CMV status not recorded). Some clones in this sample may be carry-over from other donors' samples. In DNA form, the CDR3 reads TGTGCCAGCAGCTTAGCGGGGTCGGAGGGGCCTGGAAACACCATATATTTT. This codes for CASSLAGSEGPGNTIYF.